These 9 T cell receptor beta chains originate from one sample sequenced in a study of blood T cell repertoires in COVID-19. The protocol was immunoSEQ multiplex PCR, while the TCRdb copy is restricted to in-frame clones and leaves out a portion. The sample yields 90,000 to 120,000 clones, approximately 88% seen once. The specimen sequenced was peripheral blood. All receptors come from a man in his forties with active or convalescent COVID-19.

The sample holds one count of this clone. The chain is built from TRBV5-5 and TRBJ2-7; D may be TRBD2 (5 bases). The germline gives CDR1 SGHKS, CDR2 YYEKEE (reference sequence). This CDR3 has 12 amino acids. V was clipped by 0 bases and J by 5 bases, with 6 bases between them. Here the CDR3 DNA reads TGTGCCAGCAGCTTGGCGGGGAACGAGCAGTACTTC. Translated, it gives CASSLAGNEQYF.

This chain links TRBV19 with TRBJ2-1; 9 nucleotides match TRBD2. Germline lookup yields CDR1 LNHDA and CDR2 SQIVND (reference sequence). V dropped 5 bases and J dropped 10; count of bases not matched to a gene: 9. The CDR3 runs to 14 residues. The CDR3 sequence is CASSFNPTSGEQFF. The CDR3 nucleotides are TGTGCCAGTAGTTTCAACCCGACTAGCGGAGAGCAGTTCTTC.

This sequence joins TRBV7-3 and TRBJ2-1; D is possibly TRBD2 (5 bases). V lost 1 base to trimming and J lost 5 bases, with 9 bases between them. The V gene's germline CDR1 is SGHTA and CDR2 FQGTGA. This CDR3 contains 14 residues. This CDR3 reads CASSLNSGDNEQFF. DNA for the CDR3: TGTGCCAGCAGCTTAAACAGCGGCGACAATGAGCAGTTCTTC. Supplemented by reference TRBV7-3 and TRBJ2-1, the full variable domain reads GAGVSQTPSNKVTEKGKYVELRCDPISGHTALYWYRQSLGQGPEFLIYFQGTGAADDSGLPNDRFFAVRPEGSVSTLKIQRTERGDSAVYLCASSLNSGDNEQFFGPGTRLTVL.

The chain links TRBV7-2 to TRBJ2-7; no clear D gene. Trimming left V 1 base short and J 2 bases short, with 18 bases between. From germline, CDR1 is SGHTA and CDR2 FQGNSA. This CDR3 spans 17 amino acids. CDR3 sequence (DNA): TGTGCCAGCAGCTTAGAGGCCAGCCCCCCCAGGACCTACGAGCAGTACTTC. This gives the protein CASSLEASPPRTYEQYF.

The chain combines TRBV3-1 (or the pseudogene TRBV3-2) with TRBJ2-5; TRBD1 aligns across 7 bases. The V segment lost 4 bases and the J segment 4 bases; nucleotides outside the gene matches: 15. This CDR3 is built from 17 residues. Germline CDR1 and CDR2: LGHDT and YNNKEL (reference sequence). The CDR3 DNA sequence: TGTGCCAGCAGCCCTGCACTCGGGACAGTGGGGAGAGAGACCCAGTACTTC. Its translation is CASSPALGTVGRETQYF.

In nucleotides, the CDR3 is TGTGCCTGGAGTTCTCACAGGGTTTCACCCCTCCACTTT. Amino acids: CAWSSHRVSPLHF. This rearrangement joins TRBV30 to TRBJ1-6; a weak D match, TRBD1 (6 bases). Per germline, CDR1 GTSNPN and CDR2 SVGIG (reference sequence). The CDR3 spans 13 residues. Trimming removed 2 bases at V and 9 bases at J, with 11 bases between. The full variable domain, its missing parts supplied by reference TRBV30 and TRBJ1-6, is SQTIHQWPATLVQPVGSPLSLECTVEGTSNPNLYWYRQAAGRGLQLLFYSVGIGQISSEVPQNLSASRPQDRQFILSSKKLLLSDSGFYLCAWSSHRVSPLHFGNGTRLTVT.

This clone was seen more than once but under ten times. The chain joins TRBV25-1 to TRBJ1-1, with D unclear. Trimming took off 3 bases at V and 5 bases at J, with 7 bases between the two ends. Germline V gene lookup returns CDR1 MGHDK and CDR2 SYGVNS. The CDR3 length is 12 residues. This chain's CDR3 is CASSDAGTEAFF. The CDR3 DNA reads TGTGCCAGCAGTGACGCCGGTACTGAAGCTTTCTTT.

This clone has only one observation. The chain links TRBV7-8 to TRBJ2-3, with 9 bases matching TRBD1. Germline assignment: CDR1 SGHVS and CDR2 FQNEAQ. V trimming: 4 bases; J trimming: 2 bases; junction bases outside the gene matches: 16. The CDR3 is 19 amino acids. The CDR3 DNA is TGTGCCAGCAGCTGGGACCGGGACAGGGTTGCGGGTGCCACAGATACGCAGTATTTT. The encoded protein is CASSWDRDRVAGATDTQYF.

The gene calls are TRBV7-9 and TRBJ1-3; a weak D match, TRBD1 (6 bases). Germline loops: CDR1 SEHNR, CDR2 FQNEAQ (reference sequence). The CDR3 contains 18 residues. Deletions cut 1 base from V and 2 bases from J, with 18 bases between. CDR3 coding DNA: TGTGCCAGCAGCTTAGGAGCGGTAACAGGGTCTGCTGGAAACACCATATATTTT. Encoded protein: CASSLGAVTGSAGNTIYF.